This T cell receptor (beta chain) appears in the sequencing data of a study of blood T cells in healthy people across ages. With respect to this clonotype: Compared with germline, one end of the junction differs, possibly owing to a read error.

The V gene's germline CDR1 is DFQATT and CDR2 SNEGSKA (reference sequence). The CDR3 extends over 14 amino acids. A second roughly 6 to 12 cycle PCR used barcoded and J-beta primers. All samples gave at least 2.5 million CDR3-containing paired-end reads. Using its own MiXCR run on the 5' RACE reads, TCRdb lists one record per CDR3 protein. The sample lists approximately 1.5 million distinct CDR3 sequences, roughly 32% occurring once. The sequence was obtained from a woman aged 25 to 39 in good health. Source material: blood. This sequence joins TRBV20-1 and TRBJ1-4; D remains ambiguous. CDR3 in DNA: TGCAGTGCTAGAGATGGGGTTGGAGAAGAAAAACGGTTTTTT. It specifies CSARDGVGEEKRFF.